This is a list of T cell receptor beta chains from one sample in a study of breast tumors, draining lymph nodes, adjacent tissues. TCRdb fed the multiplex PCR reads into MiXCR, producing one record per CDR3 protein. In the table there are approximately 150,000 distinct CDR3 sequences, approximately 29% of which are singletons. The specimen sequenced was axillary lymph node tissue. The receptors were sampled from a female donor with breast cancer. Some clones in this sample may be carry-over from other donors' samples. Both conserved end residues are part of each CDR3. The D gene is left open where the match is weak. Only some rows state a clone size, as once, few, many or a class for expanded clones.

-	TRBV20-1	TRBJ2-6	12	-	TGCAGTGCTAGAGCAGGGGCCAACGTCCTGACTTTC	CSARAGANVLTF
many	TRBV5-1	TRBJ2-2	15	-	TGCGCCAGCAGCTTGGAAGGGGTCATCACCGGGGAGCTGTTTTTT	CASSLEGVITGELFF
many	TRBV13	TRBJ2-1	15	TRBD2	TGTGCCAGCAGCTTAGGGCGGGGGGCCTACAATGAGCAGTTCTTC	CASSLGRGAYNEQFF
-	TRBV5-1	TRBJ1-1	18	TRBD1	TGCGCCAGCAGCTTAGAGACAGGGGGACCTAGGATGAACACTGAAGCTTTCTTT	CASSLETGGPRMNTEAFF
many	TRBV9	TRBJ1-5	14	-	TGTGCCAGCAGCGTAGGGAACGTCGGTCAGCCCCAGCATTTT	CASSVGNVGQPQHF
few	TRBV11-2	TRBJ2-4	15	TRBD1	TGTGCCAGCAGCAAAGGGCAGGGGGCCCAATACCTTCAGTACTTC	CASSKGQGAQYLQYF
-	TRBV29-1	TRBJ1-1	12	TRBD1	TGCAGCGCTGGGTCAGGGGGGACTGAAGCTTTCTTT	CSAGSGGTEAFF
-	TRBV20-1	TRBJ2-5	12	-	TGCAGTGCACCTACCGGGGGAGAGGCCCAGCACTTC	CSAPTGGEAQHF
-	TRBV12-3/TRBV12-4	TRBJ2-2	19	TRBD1	TGTGCCAGCATCACGGCACACCTAAGGGGGCTAGGGAACACCGGGGAGCTGTTTTTT	CASITAHLRGLGNTGELFF
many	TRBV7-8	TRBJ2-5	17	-	TGTGCCAGCAGCTTAGGTCGACTCCCGGCAGGGTTGGAGCCCCAGTACTTC	CASSLGRLPAGLEPQYF
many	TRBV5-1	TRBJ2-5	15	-	TGCGCCAGCAGCTTGGCCGGTAGCGCGCGGGAGACCCAGTACTTC	CASSLAGSARETQYF
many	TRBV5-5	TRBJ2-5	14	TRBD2	TGTGCCAGCAGCTCACTAGCGAACCAAGAGACCCAGTACTTC	CASSSLANQETQYF
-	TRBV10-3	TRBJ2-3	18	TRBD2	TGTGCCATCAGTGAGTGGGGGACTAGCGGAACTAGCACAGATACGCAGTATTTT	CAISEWGTSGTSTDTQYF
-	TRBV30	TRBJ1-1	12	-	TGTGCCTGGAGTCTGGTGGGAACTGAAGCTTTCTTT	CAWSLVGTEAFF
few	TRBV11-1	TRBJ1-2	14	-	TGTGCCAGCAGCCAGGGACCTTTCAACTATGGCTACACCTTC	CASSQGPFNYGYTF
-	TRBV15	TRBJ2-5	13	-	TGTGCCACGAAGTCGTATGTCCAAGAGACCCAGTACTTC	CATKSYVQETQYF
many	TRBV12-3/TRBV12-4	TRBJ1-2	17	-	TGTGCCAGCAGTCCTTCCCTCTACAGGCGAAAAGTGGGTGGCTACACCTTC	CASSPSLYRRKVGGYTF
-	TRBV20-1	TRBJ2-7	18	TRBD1	TGCAGTGCTAGACCCAGTTACCGGGACAGGGGGTTTTTCAACGAGCAGTACTTC	CSARPSYRDRGFFNEQYF
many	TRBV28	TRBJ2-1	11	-	TGTGCCAGCAGCCGGCCCAGGGAGCAGTTCTTC	CASSRPREQFF
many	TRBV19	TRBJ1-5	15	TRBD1	TGTGCCAGTAGGAGGGACAGGGAAGCGAATCAGCCCCAGCATTTT	CASRRDREANQPQHF
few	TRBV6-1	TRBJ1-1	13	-	TGTGCCAGCAGTGATCTAAGAAACACTGAAGCTTTCTTT	CASSDLRNTEAFF
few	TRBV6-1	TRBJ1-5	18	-	TGTGCCAGCAGTGAATTTCCGACAGGAATTTTAGGAAATCAGCCCCAGCATTTT	CASSEFPTGILGNQPQHF
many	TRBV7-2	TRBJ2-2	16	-	TGTGCCAGCAGCTTAGCCGCAGACGGGAACACCGGGGAGCTGTTTTTT	CASSLAADGNTGELFF
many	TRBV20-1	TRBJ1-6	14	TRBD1	TGCAGTGCTCATTCCGGGACAGGGATTTCACCCCTCCACTTT	CSAHSGTGISPLHF
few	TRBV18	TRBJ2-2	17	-	TGTGCCAGCTCACGAAGACAACAGGGCGATGGCACCGGGGAGCTGTTTTTT	CASSRRQQGDGTGELFF
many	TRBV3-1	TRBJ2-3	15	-	TGTGCCAGCAGCCAAGTCCTAGTATCCACAGATACGCAGTATTTT	CASSQVLVSTDTQYF
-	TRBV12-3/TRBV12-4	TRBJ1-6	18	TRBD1	TGTGCCAGCAGTTTCTCCCCCCGACAGGGAGGCACCAATTCACCCCTCCACTTT	CASSFSPRQGGTNSPLHF
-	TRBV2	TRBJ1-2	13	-	TGTGCCAGCAGTGACAGGGGAACGGATGGCTACACCTTC	CASSDRGTDGYTF
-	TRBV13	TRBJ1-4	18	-	TGTGCCAGCAGCCCGACGGACCTTCAGGGTTTGACTAATGAAAAACTGTTTTTT	CASSPTDLQGLTNEKLFF
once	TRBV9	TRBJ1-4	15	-	TGTGCCAGCAGCGGAGTAACAGGACCGAATGAAAAACTGTTTTTT	CASSGVTGPNEKLFF
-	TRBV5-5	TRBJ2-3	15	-	TGTGCCAGCAGCTTCGCGGGTGGCGGCACAGATACGCAGTATTTT	CASSFAGGGTDTQYF
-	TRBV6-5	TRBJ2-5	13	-	TGTGCCAGCAGACGCGCAGGGAAAGAGACCCAGTACTTC	CASRRAGKETQYF
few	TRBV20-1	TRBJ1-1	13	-	TGCAGTGCTCCAGGACGGGGGAACACTGAAGCTTTCTTT	CSAPGRGNTEAFF
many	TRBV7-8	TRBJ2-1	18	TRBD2	TGTGCCAGCAGTTCGGAACTAGCGGGGGGCCCACCGTACAATGAGCAGTTCTTC	CASSSELAGGPPYNEQFF
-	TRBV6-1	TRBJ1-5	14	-	TGTGCCAGCAGTCGCGCCGGCAGGGTTCAGCCCCAGCATTTT	CASSRAGRVQPQHF
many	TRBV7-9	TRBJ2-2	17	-	TGTGCCAGCAGCTTAGCCTGGACTACTACGAACACCGGGGAGCTGTTTTTT	CASSLAWTTTNTGELFF
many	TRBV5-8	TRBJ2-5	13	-	TGTGCCAGCAGCTCCGGACAGATGGAGACCCAGTACTTC	CASSSGQMETQYF
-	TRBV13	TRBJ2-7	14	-	TGTGCCAGCAGCTTACGGGGACAAGCCTACGAGCAGTACTTC	CASSLRGQAYEQYF
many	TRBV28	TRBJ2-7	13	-	TGTGCCAGCACCTTTGGGACAAACTACGAGCAGTACTTC	CASTFGTNYEQYF
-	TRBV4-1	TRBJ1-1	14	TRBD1	TGCGCCAGCAGCCCCGGACAGGGAACCACTGAAGCTTTCTTT	CASSPGQGTTEAFF
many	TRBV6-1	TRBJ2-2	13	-	TGTGCCAGCAGTGACAGGGGAGGGGCGGAGCTGTTTTTT	CASSDRGGAELFF
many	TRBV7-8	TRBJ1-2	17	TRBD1	TGTGCCAGCAGCTATCTACTTACAGGGGGCGTAGGGTATGGCTACACCTTC	CASSYLLTGGVGYGYTF
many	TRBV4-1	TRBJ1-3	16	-	TGCGCCAGCAGCCAGCTCCCTGCAAGCTCTGGAAACACCATATATTTT	CASSQLPASSGNTIYF
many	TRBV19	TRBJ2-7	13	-	TGTGCCCCTAAAAGAGGGTCTAGGTACGAGCAGTACTTC	CAPKRGSRYEQYF
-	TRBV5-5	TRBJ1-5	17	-	TGTGCCAGCAGCCCGCCGGTTCGGGGACAAAGCAATCAGCCCCAGCATTTT	CASSPPVRGQSNQPQHF
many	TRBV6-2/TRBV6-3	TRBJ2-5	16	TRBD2	TGTGCCAGCACCCGCGGGACTAGCGGGGGCCGAGGGACCCAGTACTTC	CASTRGTSGGRGTQYF
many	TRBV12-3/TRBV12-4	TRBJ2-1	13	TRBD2	TGTGCCAGCAGCCCGGGTGGACTAGGGGAGCAGTTCTTC	CASSPGGLGEQFF
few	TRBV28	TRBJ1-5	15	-	TGTGCCAGCAGCCAAGGACAGTATAGCAATCAGCCCCAGCATTTT	CASSQGQYSNQPQHF
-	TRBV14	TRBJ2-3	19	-	TGTGCCAGCAGCCAAGCAACCGGGGGTAGGGACATCTCGGCAGATACGCAGTATTTT	CASSQATGGRDISADTQYF
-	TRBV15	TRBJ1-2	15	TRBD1	TGTGCCACCAGCAGAGATCCTAGGACAGGGGATGGCTACACCTTC	CATSRDPRTGDGYTF
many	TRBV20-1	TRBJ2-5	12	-	TGCAGTGCTAGAGGACAACAAGAGACCCAGTACTTC	CSARGQQETQYF
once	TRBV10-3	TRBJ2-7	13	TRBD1	TGTGCCATCAGGGGGGACAGGGGGCACGAGCAGTACTTC	CAIRGDRGHEQYF
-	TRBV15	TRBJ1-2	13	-	TGTGCCACCAGCGGGGCCATCAACTATGGCTACACCTTC	CATSGAINYGYTF